This T cell receptor beta chain is from a study of T cells in tuberculosis (dated by TCRdb to between 2018 and 2020). For context, the study as a whole: In the study, CD1B tetramers and high-throughput TCR immunosequencing were combined to characterize T cells specific for the mycobacterial lipid antigen glucose monomycolate (GMM). A South African clinical cohort compared IGRA-negative adolescents, IGRA-positive adolescents with latent tuberculosis and adults with active tuberculosis, ten per group. Study-level results and caveats: Compared with IGRA-negative controls, TCR-alpha repertoires from active tuberculosis had smaller mean NN-distances to GMM-specific TCRs, which suggests clonal expansion of these TCRs. An accuracy of 80% to 90% (AUROC approximately 0.91) was reached by a classifier using the diverse GMM-specific repertoire, compared with over 65% accuracy when GEM motif frequencies were used. Which clinical samples got chosen depended on the availability of cryopreserved specimens, and the active tuberculosis cases were adults, whereas the controls were adolescents. Shorter CDR3-alpha lengths in active tuberculosis patients partly drove the smaller NN-distances, and the TCR-beta difference was not statistically significant.

The count of this clone is one. Which antigen it targets is not known. No base qualities exist here, and no much larger clone lies one base off it. At study entry, adolescents were screened for latent tuberculosis infection using a tuberculin skin test and the QuantiFERON-TB GOLD In-Tube IGRA. Immunosequencing was performed on unsorted cryopreserved PBMC, with some 91,000 T cells per clinical donor covered on average. Eleven high schools in the Worcester region of the Western Cape, South Africa, served as enrollment sites for adolescents aged 12 to 18 years. Some ten M. tuberculosis-infected adolescents and roughly 10 uninfected adolescents were selected, with the two groups matched for age and sex. Adolescent PBMC were isolated from freshly drawn heparinized blood by density centrifugation and cryopreserved. At the junction V is shortened by 5 bases and J by 3 bases; bases outside the gene matches: 8. According to the germline V gene, CDR1 reads MDHEN and CDR2 reads SYDVKM. From cysteine to phenylalanine, the CDR3 is 16 amino acids long. The entry retains the CDR3 DNA only, 48 bases that are in frame from base 1.

The immunoSEQ multiplex PCR assay was used to generate TCR libraries, with TCR-beta and/or TCR-alpha/delta assays applied to each sample. Amplified TCR libraries were sequenced on the Illumina high-throughput platform. Per the authors' processing: Clustering and dimensionality reduction were performed using pairwise TCRdist distances among GMM-specific receptors from ex vivo sorted or in vitro expanded T cells. Each clinical repertoire was scored by mean NN-distance, the average TCRdist to the nearest 10% of tetramer-positive reference sequences. To compute GEM TCR motif frequency, the fraction of unique TCRs matching known GEM sequences by V/J usage and CDR3 length was calculated. Linear discriminant analysis with leave-one-out cross-validation, implemented in scikit-learn, was used to classify active tuberculosis. What TCRdb holds here is the immuneACCESS table cut down to in-frame rearrangements. Part of the clones is not present; checked against another copy, under half of the missing clones reflect an unresolved V gene, and the others are unexplained. V, J and clone size were drawn from that table, and D and trimming were deduced from the DNA. The sample table records 25,000 to 35,000 clones; 85% to 90% of these occur just once. 6.1% of the sample goes to the ten largest clones.

The material sequenced was PBMCs. The chain is assembled from TRBV28 and TRBJ1-5; a stretch of 9 junction bases matches TRBD1. The source of this sequence is a donor aged 10-29 years with latent tuberculosis or without tuberculosis infection. The CDR3 protein sequence reads: CASSVADRGTNQPQHF. Here is the DNA: TGTGCCAGCAGTGTAGCGGACAGGGGCACCAATCAGCCCCAGCATTTT.